This TCR beta chain originates from a study of blood T cells in healthy people across ages. Next came a second PCR, run for about 7 to 11 cycles, which used a sample-barcoded 5' primer along with a J-beta primer mix. MiXCR was run by TCRdb on the 5' RACE reads, yielding one entry per CDR3 protein. This sample has 590,000 or so distinct CDR3 sequences; less than 35% occur once, and the top ten carry 15% to 17%. CDR1 MNHNS and CDR2 SASEGT come from the germline V gene. The CDR3 totals 14 residues. Trimming took 7 bases from V and 4 from J, leaving 17 bases between them. In the case of this clonotype: A much larger clone lies a single base off, so this may be a read error.

The chain is built from TRBV6-1 and TRBJ2-7; D not resolved. The source of this sequence is an elderly woman in good health. The source material was blood. The CDR3 sequence is CASIVDRVRYEQYF. The CDR3 nucleotides are TGTGCCAGCATCGTGGACCGAGTCCGGTACGAGCAGTACTTC.